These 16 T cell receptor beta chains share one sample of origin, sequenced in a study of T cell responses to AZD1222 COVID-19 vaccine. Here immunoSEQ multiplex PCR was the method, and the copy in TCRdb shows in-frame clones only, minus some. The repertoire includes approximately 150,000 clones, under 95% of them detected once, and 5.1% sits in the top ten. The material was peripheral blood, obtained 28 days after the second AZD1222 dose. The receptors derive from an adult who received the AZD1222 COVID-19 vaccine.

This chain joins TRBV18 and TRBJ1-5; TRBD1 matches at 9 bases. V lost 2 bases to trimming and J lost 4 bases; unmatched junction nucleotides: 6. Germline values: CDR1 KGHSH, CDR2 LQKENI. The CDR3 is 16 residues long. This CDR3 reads CASSPGTGPANQPQHF. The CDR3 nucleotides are TGTGCCAGCTCACCAGGGACAGGGCCAGCAAATCAGCCCCAGCATTTT.

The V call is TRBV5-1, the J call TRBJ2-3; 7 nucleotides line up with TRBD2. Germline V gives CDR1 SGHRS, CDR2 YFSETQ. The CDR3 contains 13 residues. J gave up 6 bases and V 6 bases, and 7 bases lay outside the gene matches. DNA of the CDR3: TGCGCCAGCAACGCGGGAGTGGGGGATACGCAGTATTTT. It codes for CASNAGVGDTQYF.

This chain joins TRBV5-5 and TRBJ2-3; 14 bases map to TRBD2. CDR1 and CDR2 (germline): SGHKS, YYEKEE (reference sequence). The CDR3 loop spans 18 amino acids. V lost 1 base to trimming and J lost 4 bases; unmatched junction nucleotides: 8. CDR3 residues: CASSLRGQGLAGADTQYF. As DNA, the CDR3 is TGTGCCAGCAGCTTGAGGGGACAGGGACTAGCGGGAGCAGATACGCAGTATTTT.

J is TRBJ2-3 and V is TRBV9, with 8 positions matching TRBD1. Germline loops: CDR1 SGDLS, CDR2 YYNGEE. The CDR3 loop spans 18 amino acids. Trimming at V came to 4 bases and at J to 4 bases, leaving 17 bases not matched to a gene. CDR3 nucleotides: TGTGCCAGCAGCCCCCGGACAGGGTCCAACTTCTGGGCAGATACGCAGTATTTT. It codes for CASSPRTGSNFWADTQYF.

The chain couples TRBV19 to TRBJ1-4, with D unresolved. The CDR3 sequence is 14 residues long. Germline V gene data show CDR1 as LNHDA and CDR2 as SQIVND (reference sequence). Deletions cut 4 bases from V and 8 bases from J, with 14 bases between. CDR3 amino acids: CASSTLGIGEKLFF. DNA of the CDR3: TGTGCCAGTAGTACACTTGGGATTGGAGAAAAACTGTTTTTT.

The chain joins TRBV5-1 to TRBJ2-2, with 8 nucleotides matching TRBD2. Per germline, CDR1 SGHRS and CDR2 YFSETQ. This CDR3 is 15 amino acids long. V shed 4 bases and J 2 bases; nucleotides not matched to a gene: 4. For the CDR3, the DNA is TGCGCCAGCAGCGGCAGGACTAGCAACACCGGGGAGCTGTTTTTT. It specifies CASSGRTSNTGELFF.

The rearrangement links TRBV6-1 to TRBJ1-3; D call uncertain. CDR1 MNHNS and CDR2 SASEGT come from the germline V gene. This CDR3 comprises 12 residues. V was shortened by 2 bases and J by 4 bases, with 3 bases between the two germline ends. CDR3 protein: CASSETGNTIYF. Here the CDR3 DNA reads TGTGCCAGCAGTGAAACAGGAAACACCATATATTTT.

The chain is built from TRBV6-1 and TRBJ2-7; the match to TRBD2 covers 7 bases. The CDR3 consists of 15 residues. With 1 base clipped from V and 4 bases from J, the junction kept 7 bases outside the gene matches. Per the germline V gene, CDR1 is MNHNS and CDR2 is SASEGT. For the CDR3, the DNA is TGTGCCAGCAGTGAAGGGGGGGGACCCTCTTACGAGCAGTACTTC. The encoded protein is CASSEGGGPSYEQYF.

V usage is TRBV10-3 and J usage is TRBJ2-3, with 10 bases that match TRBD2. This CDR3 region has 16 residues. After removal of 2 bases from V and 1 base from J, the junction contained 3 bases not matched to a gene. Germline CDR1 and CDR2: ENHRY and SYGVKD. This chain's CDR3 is CAISEQSGRGTDTQYF. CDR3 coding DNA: TGTGCCATCAGTGAGCAGAGCGGGAGGGGCACAGATACGCAGTATTTT.

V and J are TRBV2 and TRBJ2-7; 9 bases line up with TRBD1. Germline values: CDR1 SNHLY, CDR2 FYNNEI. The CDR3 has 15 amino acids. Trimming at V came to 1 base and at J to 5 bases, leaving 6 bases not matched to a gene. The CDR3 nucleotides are TGTGCCAGCAGTGAAGTTACAGGGGGCTGGAACGAGCAGTACTTC. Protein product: CASSEVTGGWNEQYF.

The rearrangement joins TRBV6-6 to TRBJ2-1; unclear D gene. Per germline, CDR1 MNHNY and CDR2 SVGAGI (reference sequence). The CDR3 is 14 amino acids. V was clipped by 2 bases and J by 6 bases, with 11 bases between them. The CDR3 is CASSYLSVTNEQFF. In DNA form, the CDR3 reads TGTGCCAGCAGTTACCTGAGCGTAACCAATGAGCAGTTCTTC.

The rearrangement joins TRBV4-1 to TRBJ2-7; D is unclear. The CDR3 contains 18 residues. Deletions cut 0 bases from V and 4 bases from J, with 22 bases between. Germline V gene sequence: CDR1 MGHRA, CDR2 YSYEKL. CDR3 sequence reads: CASSQDPITVGSTYEQYF. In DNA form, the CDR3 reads TGCGCCAGCAGCCAAGATCCCATAACAGTGGGGTCAACTTACGAGCAGTACTTC.

The DNA of the CDR3 is TGTGCCAGCAGCCAGCGGACAGGGAACGAAAAACTGTTTTTT. This gives the protein CASSQRTGNEKLFF. The rearrangement joins TRBV3-1 (or the pseudogene TRBV3-2) to TRBJ1-4, with 8 bases aligning to TRBD1. Trimming removed 3 bases from V and 8 bases from J; junction bases left unmatched: 5. CDR3 length equals 14 residues. Germline V lookup: CDR1 LGHDT, CDR2 YNNKEL (reference sequence).

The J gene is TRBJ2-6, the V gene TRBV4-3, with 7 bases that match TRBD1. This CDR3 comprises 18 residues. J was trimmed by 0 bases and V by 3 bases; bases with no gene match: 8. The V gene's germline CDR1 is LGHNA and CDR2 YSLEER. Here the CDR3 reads CASSHSNRDSSGANVLTF. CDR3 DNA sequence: TGCGCCAGCAGCCACTCTAACCGGGACAGCTCTGGGGCCAACGTCCTGACTTTC.

The CDR3 spells CASNFVAGGSDTQYF. As DNA, the CDR3 is TGTGCCAGCAACTTCGTAGCGGGAGGCAGCGATACGCAGTATTTT. The rearrangement joins TRBV7-9 to TRBJ2-3; 10 nucleotides match TRBD2. The CDR3 is made up of 15 amino acids. V lost 7 bases, J lost 6 bases, and 10 bases stayed unmatched. Per the germline V gene, CDR1 is SEHNR and CDR2 is FQNEAQ (reference sequence).

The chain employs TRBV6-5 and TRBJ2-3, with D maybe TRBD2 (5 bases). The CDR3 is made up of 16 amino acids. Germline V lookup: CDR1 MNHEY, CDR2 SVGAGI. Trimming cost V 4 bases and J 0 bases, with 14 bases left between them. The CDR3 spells CASSSRSGSSTDTQYF. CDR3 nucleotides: TGTGCCAGCAGTTCCCGAAGCGGTAGTAGCACAGATACGCAGTATTTT.